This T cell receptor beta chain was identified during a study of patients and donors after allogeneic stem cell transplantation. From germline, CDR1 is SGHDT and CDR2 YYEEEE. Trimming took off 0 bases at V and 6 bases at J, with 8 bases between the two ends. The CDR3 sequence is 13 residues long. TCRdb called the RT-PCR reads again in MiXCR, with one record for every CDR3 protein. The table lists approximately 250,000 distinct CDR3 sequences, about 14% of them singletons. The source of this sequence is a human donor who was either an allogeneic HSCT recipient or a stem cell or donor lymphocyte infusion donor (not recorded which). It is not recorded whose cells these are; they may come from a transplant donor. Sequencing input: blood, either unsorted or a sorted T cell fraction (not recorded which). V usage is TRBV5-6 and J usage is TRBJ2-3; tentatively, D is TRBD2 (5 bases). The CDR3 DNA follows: TGTGCCAGCAGCTTGGGAGGGTACGATACGCAGTATTTT. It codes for CASSLGGYDTQYF.